These 12 T cell receptor beta chains were sequenced from one sample in a study of blood T cell repertoires in COVID-19. Repertoires were generated with immunoSEQ multiplex PCR, while TCRdb's copy carries only in-frame clones and drops some. This table has 350,000 to 450,000 clones, about 86% appearing once. Sequences were obtained from peripheral blood. Source of these receptors: a woman aged 55 to 70 with COVID-19, enrolled during active disease.

CDR3 amino acids: CASTGTDDQPQHF. In nucleotides, the CDR3 is TGTGCCAGCACCGGGACTGACGATCAGCCCCAGCATTTT. This chain connects TRBV7-8 to TRBJ1-5; a weak D match, TRBD1 (5 bases). Germline V lookup: CDR1 SGHVS, CDR2 FQNEAQ. This CDR3 region has 13 residues. V dropped 7 bases and J dropped 5 bases, with 12 bases sitting between them.

The genes are TRBV11-3 and TRBJ2-2, with TRBD2 as a possible D gene (7 bases). V shed 3 bases and J shed 4 bases, with 9 bases lying between them. The germline CDR1 and CDR2 sequences are SGHNT and YENEEA. The CDR3 runs 14 residues. The DNA for the CDR3 is TGTGCCAGCAGCTTGGGGGGGCCCACCGGGGAGCTGTTTTTT. Its protein product is CASSLGGPTGELFF.

The J gene is TRBJ1-2, the V gene TRBV5-1; D remains unclear. The CDR3 is 16 residues long. V lost 0 bases, J lost 6 bases, and 18 bases lay in between. Germline-derived CDR1 and CDR2 are SGHRS and YFSETQ. Here the CDR3 reads CASSLVLGKEVHGYTF. The CDR3 DNA is TGCGCCAGCAGCTTGGTGTTAGGAAAGGAGGTGCATGGCTACACCTTC. Based on the CDR3 plus reference TRBV5-1 and TRBJ1-2, the full variable domain is KAGVTQTPRYLIKTRGQQVTLSCSPISGHRSVSWYQQTPGQGLQFLFEYFSETQRNKGNFPGRFSGRQFSNSRSEMNVSTLELGDSALYLCASSLVLGKEVHGYTFGSGTRLTVV.

The rearrangement joins TRBV11-3 to TRBJ2-1, with D maybe TRBD1 (6 bases). V was trimmed by 1 base and J by 14 bases, leaving 9 bases between them. The CDR3 covers 11 residues. Germline V gene data show CDR1 as SGHNT and CDR2 as YENEEA. CDR3 residues: CASSLGGREFF. Written as DNA, the CDR3 is TGTGCCAGCAGCTTAGGGGGGCGCGAGTTCTTC.

The V call is TRBV7-9, the J call TRBJ2-5, with 8 bases fitting TRBD1. The CDR3 runs to 15 residues. J gave up 4 bases and V 5 bases, and 9 bases lay outside the gene matches. Germline CDR1 is SEHNR and CDR2 is FQNEAQ (reference sequence). CDR3 in DNA: TGTGCCAGCAGCCAACCGACAGGGGAAATAGAGACCCAGTACTTC. This codes for CASSQPTGEIETQYF.

V usage is TRBV11-2 and J usage is TRBJ1-2; D is possibly TRBD1 (6 bases). The V end was cut by 2 bases, the J end by 6 bases, with 13 bases between. Germline-derived CDR1 and CDR2 are SGHAT and FQNNGV. The CDR3 covers 14 residues. CDR3 sequence reads: CASSLQRGAHGYTF. The CDR3 DNA reads as TGTGCCAGCAGCTTACAACGGGGGGCCCATGGCTACACCTTC. Together with reference TRBV11-2 and TRBJ1-2, the CDR3 gives the full variable domain: EAGVAQSPRYKIIEKRQSVAFWCNPISGHATLYWYQQILGQGPKLLIQFQNNGVVDDSQLPKDRFSAERLKGVDSTLKIQPAKLEDSAVYLCASSLQRGAHGYTFGSGTRLTVV.

The rearrangement uses TRBV27 and TRBJ2-3, with D possibly matching TRBD2 (5 bases). The CDR3 has 15 residues. Per germline, CDR1 MNHEY and CDR2 SMNVEV (reference sequence). V was trimmed by 3 bases and J by 2 bases, leaving 12 bases between them. The CDR3 reads CASSFEGQPTDTQYF. Written as DNA, the CDR3 is TGTGCCAGCAGTTTCGAGGGCCAGCCCACAGATACGCAGTATTTT.

The chain combines TRBV2 with TRBJ2-2; 8 bases are a match to TRBD1. V gave up 1 base and J gave up 5 bases; unmatched junction bases: 3. The germline V gene has CDR1 SNHLY and CDR2 FYNNEI. The CDR3 sequence is 15 residues long. This CDR3 is CASSEGTGYTGELFF. The CDR3 bases are TGTGCCAGCAGTGAAGGGACAGGGTATACCGGGGAGCTGTTTTTT. Drawing the rest from reference TRBV2 and TRBJ2-2, the complete variable domain is EPEVTQTPSHQVTQMGQEVILRCVPISNHLYFYWYRQILGQKVEFLVSFYNNEISEKSEIFDDQFSVERPDGSNFTLKIRSTKLEDSAMYFCASSEGTGYTGELFFGEGSRLTVL.

The CDR3 sequence is CASSLLAGRANYGYTF. CDR3 bases: TGTGCCAGCAGTTTACTTGCAGGCCGAGCTAACTATGGCTACACCTTC. This chain uses TRBV27 with TRBJ1-2; D ambiguous. Deletions cut 2 bases from V and 0 bases from J, with 13 bases between. Germline V lookup: CDR1 MNHEY, CDR2 SMNVEV (reference sequence). The CDR3 contains 16 residues.

The chain carries TRBV7-2 and TRBJ2-3, with 7 bases lining up with TRBD2. The length of the CDR3 is 16 residues. CDR1 is SGHTA, CDR2 FQGNSA, per germline. Trimming cost V 4 bases and J 2 bases; bases outside gene matches: 9. This CDR3 reads CASSSPAGDPTDTQYF. The CDR3 DNA follows: TGTGCCAGCAGCTCCCCCGCGGGGGACCCCACAGATACGCAGTATTTT.

The V and J genes are TRBV21-1 and TRBJ1-2; TRBD1, the D gene given by the table, was not confirmed from the DNA. TRBV21-1 is a recognized pseudogene. The CDR3 has 14 amino acids. CDR3 region: CARNGTGGPYGYTF. CDR3 in DNA: TGTGCCAGGAATGGGACAGGGGGCCCCTATGGCTACACCTTC.

This rearrangement joins TRBV12-3 or TRBV12-4 to TRBJ1-2; TRBD1 matches at 9 bases. The trim removed 5 bases at V and 13 bases at J, leaving 8 bases unmatched. The CDR3 contains 12 residues. Here the CDR3 DNA reads TGTGCCAGCAGTCCCGAACAGGGGGCATTCACCTTC. Translating gives CASSPEQGAFTF.